These 13 T cell receptor beta chains came from one sample sequenced in a study of cytomegalovirus exposure and HLA in healthy donors. PCR employed 60 Vbeta and 13 Jbeta primers. Some clones are missing from TCRdb's copy, which holds only in-frame ones; the method was immunoSEQ multiplex PCR. The table has approximately 170,000 clones, around 75% seen once. Sequences were obtained from PBMCs. The receptors shown here come from a human donor in good health.

The chain couples TRBV5-1 to TRBJ2-7; perhaps TRBD2 as D (5 bases). The V end lost 0 bases, the J end lost 4 bases, and 14 bases lay between the germline ends. This CDR3 has 15 amino acids. Germline V gene lookup returns CDR1 SGHRS and CDR2 YFSETQ. In nucleotides, the CDR3 is TGCGCCAGCAGCTTGGGATCGGGAACCATTTACGAGCAGTACTTC. It codes for CASSLGSGTIYEQYF. The whole variable domain, remainder taken from reference TRBV5-1 and TRBJ2-7, is KAGVTQTPRYLIKTRGQQVTLSCSPISGHRSVSWYQQTPGQGLQFLFEYFSETQRNKGNFPGRFSGRQFSNSRSEMNVSTLELGDSALYLCASSLGSGTIYEQYFGPGTRLTVT.

V usage is TRBV4-3 and J usage is TRBJ2-2, with a weak D call TRBD1 (6 bases). Germline CDR1 reads LGHNA; CDR2 reads YSLEER. The CDR3 extends over 16 amino acids. Trimming removed 4 bases from V and 0 bases from J, with 12 bases in between. The chain's CDR3 is CASSLFGQTNTGELFF. The DNA for the CDR3 is TGCGCCAGCAGCCTCTTTGGACAGACGAACACCGGGGAGCTGTTTTTT.

The chain is built from TRBV5-1 and TRBJ1-2; the match to TRBD1 covers 12 bases. V was pared by 2 bases and J by 6 bases, with 2 bases of the junction left unmatched. The CDR3 runs 14 residues. Germline CDR1 is SGHRS and CDR2 is YFSETQ. The chain's CDR3 is CASSFGTGGDGYTF. The CDR3 DNA reads as TGCGCCAGCAGCTTTGGGACAGGGGGCGATGGCTACACCTTC.

V gene TRBV9 combines with J gene TRBJ1-6; no reliable D call. From germline, CDR1 is SGDLS and CDR2 YYNGEE. V was pared by 3 bases and J by 9 bases, with 16 bases between. This CDR3 is built from 15 residues. CDR3 protein: CASSADEGEGSPLHF. DNA of the CDR3: TGTGCCAGCAGCGCCGACGAGGGAGAGGGTTCACCCCTCCACTTT.

The chain has TRBV5-4 and TRBJ2-7; the D gene is possibly TRBD2 (5 bases). CDR1 is SGHNT and CDR2 is YYREEE in the germline V gene (reference sequence). Trimming pared 3 bases from V and 0 bases from J, leaving 13 bases between. This CDR3 has 15 residues. The CDR3 loop is CASSSTKSTSYEQYF. Here the CDR3 DNA reads TGTGCCAGCAGCTCGACTAAGAGCACCTCCTACGAGCAGTACTTC.

This chain connects TRBV28 to TRBJ2-7; D not resolved. CDR3 size: 15 residues. Trimming removed 2 bases at V and 2 bases at J, with 13 bases between. CDR1 is MDHEN and CDR2 is SYDVKM in the germline V gene. CDR3 nucleotides: TGTGCCAGCAGTTTAGCGCACAGTAAAACCTACGAGCAGTACTTC. This translates into CASSLAHSKTYEQYF. Complete variable domain (other parts from reference TRBV28 and TRBJ2-7): DVKVTQSSRYLVKRTGEKVFLECVQDMDHENMFWYRQDPGLGLRLIYFSYDVKMKEKGDIPEGYSVSREKKERFSLILESASTNQTSMYLCASSLAHSKTYEQYFGPGTRLTVT.

The J gene is TRBJ2-2, the V gene TRBV6-1; 8 bases map to TRBD2. CDR1 and CDR2 (germline): MNHNS, SASEGT. The V gene end was trimmed by 5 bases and the J gene end by 1 base; junction bases not matched to a gene: 3. The CDR3 is 15 residues long. CDR3 loop: CASSLAGKNTGELFF. The CDR3 nucleotides are TGTGCCAGCAGTTTAGCGGGGAAGAACACCGGGGAGCTGTTTTTT.

This rearrangement joins TRBV5-1 to TRBJ2-4; 7 bases are a match to TRBD1. Germline V gives CDR1 SGHRS, CDR2 YFSETQ. There are 15 residues in the CDR3. V lost 1 base to trimming and J lost 6 bases; unmatched junction nucleotides: 7. The CDR3 reads CASSLRGGVGNIQYF. The CDR3, as DNA: TGCGCCAGCAGCTTGAGAGGGGGCGTCGGAAACATTCAGTACTTC.

The chain employs TRBV14 and TRBJ1-2; D not resolved. The CDR3 extends over 18 amino acids. V dropped 3 bases and J dropped 5 bases, with 25 bases sitting between them. The V gene's germline CDR1 is SGHDN and CDR2 FVKESK. CDR3: CASSHPGEPRIKRYGYTF. The CDR3 nucleotides are TGTGCCAGCAGCCATCCGGGTGAGCCTCGTATTAAAAGGTATGGCTACACCTTC.

The genes are TRBV19 and TRBJ2-7; 7 bases agree with TRBD1. V was pared by 1 base and J by 1 base, with 1 base of the junction left unmatched. The CDR3 spans 14 residues. Germline CDR1 is LNHDA and CDR2 is SQIVND (reference sequence). This CDR3 is CASSIVGQSYEQYF. CDR3 sequence (DNA): TGTGCCAGTAGTATAGTGGGACAGTCCTACGAGCAGTACTTC.

The count of this clone is one. The chain is built from TRBV6-1 and TRBJ2-3; maybe TRBD1 (7 bases). Germline V gives CDR1 MNHNS, CDR2 SASEGT. CDR3 length: 14 amino acids. Trimming pared 8 bases from V and 0 bases from J, leaving 12 bases between. The CDR3 sequence: CASAGQISTDTQYF. CDR3 in DNA: TGTGCCAGCGCGGGACAGATTAGCACAGATACGCAGTATTTT.

The V call is TRBV4-3, the J call TRBJ2-1; TRBD2 matches at 10 bases. Germline-derived CDR1 and CDR2 are LGHNA and YSLEER. The J segment lost 7 bases and the V segment lost 0 bases, leaving 12 bases of the junction unmatched. The CDR3 extends over 18 amino acids. The CDR3 nucleotides read TGCGCCAGCAGCCAAGATGGATGGACAGCGGGGGGGCGGAATGAGCAGTTCTTC. The encoded protein is CASSQDGWTAGGRNEQFF.

The chain has TRBV9 and TRBJ2-5, with 10 bases that match TRBD2. CDR1 and CDR2 from the germline V gene are SGDLS and YYNGEE. The V gene end was trimmed by 4 bases and the J gene end by 2 bases; junction bases not matched to a gene: 5. The CDR3 has 15 amino acids. DNA of the CDR3: TGTGCCAGCAGCCCTAGCGGGGGAGCGCAAGAGACCCAGTACTTC. Protein: CASSPSGGAQETQYF.